These 21 T cell receptor beta chains came from one sample sequenced in a study of blood T cell repertoires in COVID-19 (dated by TCRdb to about 2020). The library was prepared using the immunoSEQ multiplex PCR assay. What TCRdb holds here is the immuneACCESS table cut down to in-frame rearrangements. Part of the clones is not present; checked against another copy, under half of the missing clones reflect an unresolved V gene, and the others are unexplained. In all, the sample holds about 250,000 clones, and around four fifths of those were seen once. The ten top clones hold about 9% of the sample. The sample taken for sequencing was peripheral blood. Every receptor here comes from a man aged 40-50 years with active or convalescent COVID-19.

The rearrangement joins TRBV7-6 to TRBJ1-3, with 7 bases lining up with TRBD1. Germline CDR1 reads SGHVS; CDR2 reads FNYEAQ. V shed 6 bases and J 2 bases; nucleotides not matched to a gene: 7. The CDR3 is made up of 15 amino acids. The CDR3 DNA sequence: TGTGCCAGCAGACAAGGACAGGCGACTGGAAACACCATATATTTT. This gives the protein CASRQGQATGNTIYF.

The chain couples TRBV15 to TRBJ2-5; 9 bases match TRBD2. CDR3 length equals 20 residues. Germline assignment: CDR1 LNHNV and CDR2 YYDKDF (reference sequence). Unmatched junction bases numbered 22, after V lost 3 bases and J lost 5 bases. The CDR3 DNA follows: TGTGCCACCAGCAGTTACCGCACCGGGACTAGCCCCTTTATACGGGAGACCCAGTACTTC. Amino acids: CATSSYRTGTSPFIRETQYF.

The chain joins TRBV2 to TRBJ1-2, with D maybe TRBD1 (5 bases). Between the trimmed V and J ends, which lost 4 bases and 8 bases, there was a span of 14 bases. Germline values: CDR1 SNHLY, CDR2 FYNNEI. This CDR3 comprises 13 residues. The CDR3 sequence: CASSVGANEGYTF. CDR3 bases: TGTGCCAGCAGTGTTGGGGCGAACGAGGGCTACACCTTC.

The rearrangement joins TRBV6-2 or TRBV6-3 to TRBJ1-5, with 7 positions matching TRBD1. CDR1 and CDR2 (germline): MNHEY, SVGEGT. Trimming at V came to 5 bases and at J to 2 bases, leaving 6 bases not matched to a gene. CDR3 length: 15 amino acids. The chain's CDR3 is CASSTSGGRNQPQHF. The CDR3 DNA reads as TGTGCCAGCAGTACCTCAGGGGGTCGCAATCAGCCCCAGCATTTT.

In its sample, this clone was seen a few times. This chain links TRBV29-1 with TRBJ2-5; 8 nucleotides match TRBD2. The CDR3 runs to 13 residues. The J segment lost 5 bases and the V segment lost 4 bases, leaving 6 bases of the junction unmatched. Germline V CDR1 and CDR2: SQVTM, ANQGSEA. CDR3 loop: CSVVIGGVETQYF. The CDR3 bases are TGCAGCGTTGTTATCGGGGGGGTGGAGACCCAGTACTTC.

This clone occurred once. The V gene is TRBV10-1, the J gene TRBJ2-1; TRBD2 might be the D (6 bases). The V end was cut by 3 bases, the J end by 0 bases, with 9 bases between. This CDR3 has 15 residues. Germline CDR1 is WNHNN and CDR2 is SYGVQD (reference sequence). The CDR3 DNA is TGCGCCAGCAGTGACAGCGGGCGCTCCTACAATGAGCAGTTCTTC. This gives the protein CASSDSGRSYNEQFF.

This clone was counted once. This rearrangement joins TRBV18 to TRBJ2-7; the D gene is possibly TRBD2 (5 bases). Trimming removed 3 bases from V and 6 bases from J, with 18 bases in between. The germline gives CDR1 KGHSH, CDR2 LQKENI. CDR3 size: 15 residues. The CDR3 region has the DNA TGTGCCAGCTCACCCCCCGGAGGCAGCCGAAGCGAGCAGTACTTC. Its protein is CASSPPGGSRSEQYF.

CDR3 sequence reads: CASSSNYQPQHF. CDR3 DNA sequence: TGTGCCAGCAGCTCGAACTATCAGCCCCAGCATTTT. The rearrangement uses TRBV7-9 and TRBJ1-5; the D is unclear. Germline CDR1 is SEHNR and CDR2 is FQNEAQ (reference sequence). V was cut by 4 bases and J by 5 bases, with 6 bases left in between. The CDR3 length is 12 residues.

The chain couples TRBV24-1 to TRBJ1-1; 7 bases map to TRBD1. V lost 7 bases to trimming and J lost 3 bases; unmatched junction nucleotides: 4. In germline, CDR1 is KGHDR, CDR2 SFDVKD. CDR3 length: 13 residues. CDR3 nucleotide sequence: TGTGCCACCAGGAGGCAGGGGGACACTGAAGCTTTCTTT. It specifies CATRRQGDTEAFF.

The chain couples TRBV19 to TRBJ1-1; 9 nucleotides line up with TRBD1. Germline CDR1 is LNHDA and CDR2 is SQIVND (reference sequence). With V trimmed by 7 bases and J by 5 bases, 8 bases remained unmatched. There are 14 residues in the CDR3. The CDR3 coding sequence is TGTGCCAGTAACACACAGGGGGCGAAGACTGAAGCTTTCTTT. This gives the protein CASNTQGAKTEAFF.

The CDR3 is CATSDRGMADSNQPQHF. In DNA, the CDR3 is TGTGCCACCAGTGATAGGGGTATGGCGGATAGCAATCAGCCCCAGCATTTT. The gene calls are TRBV24-1 and TRBJ1-5, with D perhaps TRBD1 (5 bases). The CDR3 has 17 residues. Trimming cost V 3 bases and J 0 bases, with 14 bases left between them. Per germline, CDR1 KGHDR and CDR2 SFDVKD.

V usage is TRBV18 and J usage is TRBJ2-7, with 9 bases matching TRBD1. The CDR3 is 14 amino acids. Trimming removed 4 bases from V and 7 bases from J; junction bases left unmatched: 8. Germline CDR1 is KGHSH and CDR2 is LQKENI. The CDR3 sequence is CASSLQQGAGEQYF. The CDR3 DNA sequence: TGTGCCAGCTCACTTCAACAGGGGGCGGGGGAGCAGTACTTC. The whole variable domain, filled in from reference TRBV18 and TRBJ2-7, reads NAGVMQNPRHLVRRRGQEARLRCSPMKGHSHVYWYRQLPEEGLKFMVYLQKENIIDESGMPKERFSAEFPKEGPSILRIQQVVRGDSAAYFCASSLQQGAGEQYFGPGTRLTVT.

V is TRBV6-2 or TRBV6-3 and J is TRBJ1-1, with D possibly matching TRBD1 (6 bases). Trimming shortened V by 6 bases and J by 8 bases, and 16 bases separated the two germline ends. The CDR3 extends over 13 amino acids. In germline, CDR1 is MNHEY, CDR2 SVGEGT. CDR3 region: CASSANTGTEAFF. For the CDR3, the DNA is TGTGCCAGCAGCGCTAACACCGGGACAGAAGCTTTCTTT.

This clone occurred a few times. Other DNA sequences in the same sample also yield this CDR3. This rearrangement joins TRBV6-6 to TRBJ1-5; D gene ambiguous. The CDR3 runs 14 residues. Germline V lookup: CDR1 MNHNY, CDR2 SVGAGI (reference sequence). V was pared by 0 bases and J by 2 bases, with 5 bases between. DNA of the CDR3: TGTGCCAGCAGTTACTCGGAGGGCAATCAGCCCCAGCATTTT. It yields the protein CASSYSEGNQPQHF.

The chain links TRBV30 to TRBJ1-1; TRBD1 is a possible D gene (6 bases). Between the trimmed V and J ends, which lost 3 bases and 4 bases, there was a span of 9 bases. Germline CDR1 reads GTSNPN; CDR2 reads SVGIG (reference sequence). The CDR3 is 12 residues long. The CDR3 protein is CAWRGGSTEAFF. The CDR3 nucleotides are TGTGCCTGGAGAGGGGGTAGCACTGAAGCTTTCTTT. Together with reference TRBV30 and TRBJ1-1, the CDR3 gives the full variable domain: SQTIHQWPATLVQPVGSPLSLECTVEGTSNPNLYWYRQAAGRGLQLLFYSVGIGQISSEVPQNLSASRPQDRQFILSSKKLLLSDSGFYLCAWRGGSTEAFFGQGTRLTVV.

The J gene is TRBJ1-2, the V gene TRBV29-1, with 8 nucleotides matching TRBD1. With V trimmed by 7 bases and J by 2 bases, 9 bases remained unmatched. The germline gives CDR1 SQVTM, CDR2 ANQGSEA. The CDR3 loop spans 14 amino acids. The CDR3 coding sequence is TGCAGCGCCTCCGGGGGGACAGGAAACTATGGCTACACCTTC. This encodes CSASGGTGNYGYTF.

This chain uses TRBV2 with TRBJ2-7; D ambiguous. V was trimmed by 2 bases and J by 6 bases, leaving 5 bases between them. CDR3 length equals 11 residues. Germline values: CDR1 SNHLY, CDR2 FYNNEI. CDR3 amino acids: CASSEQLEQYF. CDR3 nucleotides: TGTGCCAGCAGTGAACAACTCGAGCAGTACTTC. The entire variable domain, with the rest obtained from reference TRBV2 and TRBJ2-7, is as follows: EPEVTQTPSHQVTQMGQEVILRCVPISNHLYFYWYRQILGQKVEFLVSFYNNEISEKSEIFDDQFSVERPDGSNFTLKIRSTKLEDSAMYFCASSEQLEQYFGPGTRLTVT.

On this clone itself: Other DNA sequences in the same sample also yield this CDR3. This sequence joins TRBV6-1 and TRBJ2-1; D is ambiguous. CDR3 length equals 11 residues. The ends were cut back, 1 base at V and 13 bases at J, with 8 bases in the middle. Germline V CDR1 and CDR2: MNHNS, SASEGT. CDR3 bases: TGTGCCAGCAGTGAAGGCCTAGAACAGTTCTTC. Protein: CASSEGLEQFF.

The chain couples TRBV6-5 to TRBJ1-1; 7 bases match TRBD1. J lost 7 bases, V lost 6 bases, and 5 bases had no gene match. There are 12 residues in the CDR3. Per germline, CDR1 MNHEY and CDR2 SVGAGI. CDR3 residues: CASSPRGSEAFF. The CDR3 DNA reads TGTGCCAGCAGCCCCAGGGGGAGTGAAGCTTTCTTT.

Regarding this clone: The sample holds other DNA sequences that translate to the same CDR3. The chain joins TRBV19 to TRBJ2-5; D unresolved. V lost 5 bases, J lost 5 bases, and 6 bases lay in between. Germline V lookup: CDR1 LNHDA, CDR2 SQIVND (reference sequence). CDR3 length: 11 amino acids. CDR3 residues: CASSSGETQYF. The CDR3 DNA sequence: TGTGCCAGTAGTTCAGGCGAGACCCAGTACTTC. Full variable domain (rest looked up from reference TRBV19 and TRBJ2-5): DGGITQSPKYLFRKEGQNVTLSCEQNLNHDAMYWYRQDPGQGLRLIYYSQIVNDFQKGDIAEGYSVSREKKESFPLTVTSAQKNPTAFYLCASSSGETQYFGPGTRLLVL.

The V gene is TRBV5-1, the J gene TRBJ2-7; D ambiguous. Trimming took off 1 base at V and 0 bases at J, with 11 bases between the two ends. This CDR3 contains 15 residues. Germline assignment: CDR1 SGHRS and CDR2 YFSETQ. The DNA of the CDR3 is TGCGCCAGCAGCTTGCTCAGCGAGAGCTCCTACGAGCAGTACTTC. Translated, it gives CASSLLSESSYEQYF. Complete variable domain (other parts from reference TRBV5-1 and TRBJ2-7): KAGVTQTPRYLIKTRGQQVTLSCSPISGHRSVSWYQQTPGQGLQFLFEYFSETQRNKGNFPGRFSGRQFSNSRSEMNVSTLELGDSALYLCASSLLSESSYEQYFGPGTRLTVT.